This is a list of T cell receptor beta chains from one sample in a study of regulatory T cells in long-lasting Graves disease. In TCRdb, the multiplex PCR reads were re-called with MiXCR into one record per CDR3 protein. Among a few hundred thousand distinct CDR3 sequences listed, roughly 23% were seen once. The sequences come from peripheral blood mononuclear cells (PBMCs), collected when the disease was refractory, from a patient treated with antithyroid drugs. All receptors derive from a female donor with Graves disease. Each CDR3 is given with its conserved first and last residue. D genes are given only for firm matches. Rows may omit the clone size; those that give it use once, few, many or a size class.

V	J	D	size	DNA	CDR3
TRBV11-3	TRBJ2-7	NA	NA	TGTGCCAGCAGCGCAAGCACGCACGAGCAGTACTTC	CASSASTHEQYF
TRBV6-1	TRBJ2-7	NA	NA	TGTGCCAGCAGTCCGGCGGGTCTAACCTACGAGCAGTACTTC	CASSPAGLTYEQYF
TRBV11-3	TRBJ2-2	NA	NA	TGTGCCAGCAGCTTAGCCGAGAGCGGGCGGGAGCTGTTTTTT	CASSLAESGRELFF
TRBV7-2	TRBJ2-2	NA	few	TGTGCCAGCAGCAACAAACTAGCCACCGGGGAGCTGTTTTTT	CASSNKLATGELFF
TRBV19	TRBJ1-1	NA	few	TGTGCCAGTAGTATTAGGTCAGGGCCCGAAGCTTTCTTT	CASSIRSGPEAFF
TRBV7-2	TRBJ1-2	NA	many	TGTGCCAGCAGCTTAGGTCGCTGGGCAGCTAACTATGGCTACACCTTC	CASSLGRWAANYGYTF
TRBV25-1	TRBJ1-2	NA	many	TGTGCCAGCAGTGAACTGACAGAGAACTATGGCTACACCTTC	CASSELTENYGYTF
TRBV7-2	TRBJ1-1	NA	few	TGTGCCAGCAGCCCTGAGGGACGGCGGAACACTGAAGCTTTCTTT	CASSPEGRRNTEAFF
TRBV19	TRBJ1-5	TRBD1	few	TGTGCCAGTAGTACGCGGACAGGTTATAGCAATCAGCCCCAGCATTTT	CASSTRTGYSNQPQHF
TRBV6-2/TRBV6-3	TRBJ1-1	NA	many	TGTGCCAGCAGTGAAGTGAGGATCCTTATGAACACTGAAGCTTTCTTT	CASSEVRILMNTEAFF
TRBV10-2	TRBJ2-7	NA	NA	TGCGCCAGCAGGGAGAACCCGGGACACCACTACGAGCAGTACTTC	CASRENPGHHYEQYF
TRBV29-1	TRBJ2-7	NA	few	TGCAGCGCCCTCGCAGGATTAGGGTACGAGCAGTACTTC	CSALAGLGYEQYF
TRBV14	TRBJ1-3	NA	few	TGTGCCAGCAGCCAAGTAGCCAGGAGACAGCCATTTGGAAACACCATATATTTT	CASSQVARRQPFGNTIYF
TRBV6-2/TRBV6-3	TRBJ1-5	NA	few	TGTGCCAGCAGGATGGGACATCAGCCCCAGCATTTT	CASRMGHQPQHF
TRBV6-1	TRBJ1-6	TRBD1	NA	TGTGCCAGCAAGTCGGATCGGACAGGGTATTCACCCCTCCACTTT	CASKSDRTGYSPLHF
TRBV12-5	TRBJ2-7	TRBD2	few	TGTGCTAGTGGTTTGGGGACCCGACTAGCGGGATTCTACGAGCAGTACTTC	CASGLGTRLAGFYEQYF
TRBV6-1	TRBJ2-1	NA	NA	TGTGCCAGCACCCAATCTCGTCTAGGTGGCAATGAGCAGTTCTTC	CASTQSRLGGNEQFF
TRBV19	TRBJ2-5	TRBD1	many	TGTGCCAGTAGTCCCCGGGACAGCCAAGAGACCCAGTACTTC	CASSPRDSQETQYF
TRBV20-1	TRBJ2-7	TRBD2	few	TGCAGTGCTAGAGTTTCTAGCGGGAGGGCCCCCTACGAGCAGTACTTC	CSARVSSGRAPYEQYF
TRBV20-1	TRBJ1-4	NA	few	TGCAGTGACGGGCTAAGGCCTGGGAAACTGTTTTTT	CSDGLRPGKLFF
TRBV24-1	TRBJ1-5	NA	many	TGTGCCACCAGTGCGGGAGGGGATGGCAATCAGCCCCAGCATTTT	CATSAGGDGNQPQHF
TRBV6-2/TRBV6-3	TRBJ2-7	NA	NA	TGTGCCAGCACTCCCCGGGGTTTTCGCGAGCAGTACTTC	CASTPRGFREQYF
TRBV5-1	TRBJ1-2	NA	few	TGCGCCAGCAGCTTGGTCCCAGGGGCTCTTGGCTACACCTTC	CASSLVPGALGYTF
TRBV29-1	TRBJ2-7	NA	many	TGCAGCGTTGAACGTCTGAACGGTTACGAGCAGTACTTC	CSVERLNGYEQYF
TRBV30	TRBJ2-1	NA	NA	TGTGCCTGGAGTGTATTACAGGACAATGAGCAGTTCTTC	CAWSVLQDNEQFF
TRBV2	TRBJ2-5	NA	many	TGTGCCAGCTCTCCTCCAGAGAAAGAGACCCAGTACTTC	CASSPPEKETQYF
TRBV2	TRBJ2-5	TRBD1	many	TGTGCCAGCAGCGGTCGACAGGGGGTAGGACAAGAGACCCAGTACTTC	CASSGRQGVGQETQYF
TRBV5-1	TRBJ2-7	NA	NA	TGCGCCAGCAGCTTGGCTTCCCTAGCCTCCTACGAGCAGTACTTC	CASSLASLASYEQYF
TRBV2	TRBJ1-4	NA	NA	TGTGCCAGCAGCGAGGGGGGACTTGAAAAACTGTTTTTT	CASSEGGLEKLFF
TRBV10-3	TRBJ2-5	TRBD2	once	TGTGCCATCAGCGACTCAGGACTAGCGGAACAAGAGACCCAGTACTTC	CAISDSGLAEQETQYF
TRBV7-3	TRBJ2-2	NA	NA	TGTGCCAGCAGCCATCCTCTAACCGGGGAGCTGTTTTTT	CASSHPLTGELFF
TRBV10-3	TRBJ1-1	NA	few	TGTGCCATCAGTGAGTCGGGGATGAACACTGAAGCTTTCTTT	CAISESGMNTEAFF
TRBV6-1	TRBJ2-7	NA	many	TGTGCCAGCAGGCGACCGGGATACAGCTCCTACGAGCAGTACTTC	CASRRPGYSSYEQYF
TRBV20-1	TRBJ1-2	NA	few	TGCAGTGCCCCCAAAGAGTATGGCTACACCTTC	CSAPKEYGYTF
TRBV7-3	TRBJ2-6	NA	NA	TGTGCCAGCAGCTTAGACGTTGGGTCTGGGGCCAACGTCCTGACTTTC	CASSLDVGSGANVLTF
TRBV5-1	TRBJ2-3	TRBD1	once	TGCGCCAGCAGCTCCGGGACAGGTACCCTAGCAGATACGCAGTATTTT	CASSSGTGTLADTQYF
TRBV5-1	TRBJ2-7	NA	NA	TGCGCCAGCAACTTGGAGGGGGGCGGGAGTTTAAGGGAGCAGTACTTC	CASNLEGGGSLREQYF
TRBV7-2	TRBJ2-7	TRBD1	many	TGTGCCAGCAGCTTAGGGACAGGGATGGTGGAGCAGTACTTC	CASSLGTGMVEQYF
TRBV14	TRBJ2-2	TRBD2	NA	TGTGCCAGCAGCTCCCAACGGGAGGGGACCGGGGAGCTGTTTTTT	CASSSQREGTGELFF
TRBV11-2	TRBJ2-2	TRBD2	many	TGTGCCAGCAGCGCACGCCAAGGACTAGCGGGCACCGGGGAGCTGTTTTTT	CASSARQGLAGTGELFF
TRBV5-1	TRBJ1-1	NA	few	TGCGCCAGCAGCTCCGGGACGCCGGCGACGGCTGAAGCTTTCTTT	CASSSGTPATAEAFF
TRBV20-1	TRBJ2-7	TRBD2	NA	TGCAGTGCTAGAGGTGTAGTCTTGGCTAGCGGGAGTTTAGAGGGGTATTACGAGCAGTACTTC	CSARGVVLASGSLEGYYEQYF
TRBV15	TRBJ2-7	NA	NA	TGTGCCACCAGCAGAGGTCAGGGTGCCTACGAGCAGTACTTC	CATSRGQGAYEQYF
TRBV7-9	TRBJ1-6	NA	few	TGTGCCAGCAGCTCCTTGGGGATTACCAGCTATAATTCACCCCTCCACTTT	CASSSLGITSYNSPLHF
TRBV24-1	TRBJ2-3	NA	few	TGTGCCACCTCCACAGATCCTACGCGACCTTCCCACGATACGCAGTATTTT	CATSTDPTRPSHDTQYF
TRBV6-1	TRBJ2-7	TRBD2	many	TGTGCCAGCAGCCCTCTAGCGGAACTCTACGAGCAGTACTTC	CASSPLAELYEQYF
TRBV10-3	TRBJ2-5	TRBD2	many	TGTGCCATCAGTGAGTCGAAGCGGGGCAACCAAGAGACCCAGTACTTC	CAISESKRGNQETQYF
TRBV7-3	TRBJ1-1	NA	few	TGTGCCAGCAGCCGGGGTCGGGTGGGGAACACTGAAGCTTTCTTT	CASSRGRVGNTEAFF
TRBV20-1	TRBJ2-5	TRBD2	NA	TGCAGTGCCCGGGCCATTTCGGGAGGGGAGACCCAGTACTTC	CSARAISGGETQYF
TRBV7-9	TRBJ2-5	NA	few	TGTGCCAGCAGCTTATGGGGCGGCATCCAAGAGACCCAGTACTTC	CASSLWGGIQETQYF
TRBV2	TRBJ1-1	NA	many	TGTGCCAGCACCCCCAACGACCTGAGTGGCACTGAAGCTTTCTTT	CASTPNDLSGTEAFF
TRBV20-1	TRBJ1-5	NA	many	TGCAGTGCTAGAGATTCGGCCGGGGCTACCGCGCCCCAGCATTTT	CSARDSAGATAPQHF
TRBV5-5	TRBJ2-5	TRBD2	NA	TGTGCCAGCAGCGTAATCGGCGGGGGGGCAGGGGAGACCCAGTACTTC	CASSVIGGGAGETQYF
TRBV20-1	TRBJ2-7	TRBD1	many	TGCAGTGCTACCAGGGACAGGGGTTGGGGCGAGCAGTACTTC	CSATRDRGWGEQYF